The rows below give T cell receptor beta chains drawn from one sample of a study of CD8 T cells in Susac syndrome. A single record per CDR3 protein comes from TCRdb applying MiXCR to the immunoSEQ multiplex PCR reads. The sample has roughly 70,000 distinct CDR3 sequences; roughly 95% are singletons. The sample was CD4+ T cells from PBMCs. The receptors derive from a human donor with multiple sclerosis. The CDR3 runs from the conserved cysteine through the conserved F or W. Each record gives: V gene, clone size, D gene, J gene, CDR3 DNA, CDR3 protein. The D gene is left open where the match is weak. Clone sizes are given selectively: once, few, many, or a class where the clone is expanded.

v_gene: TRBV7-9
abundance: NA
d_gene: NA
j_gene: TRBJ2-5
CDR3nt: TGTGCCCACAGCCCGCAGACCCAGTACTTC
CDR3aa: CAHSPQTQYF

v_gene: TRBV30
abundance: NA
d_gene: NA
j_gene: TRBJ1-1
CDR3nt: TGTGCCTGGGTGACAGGAGGAACTGAAGCTTTCTTT
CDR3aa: CAWVTGGTEAFF

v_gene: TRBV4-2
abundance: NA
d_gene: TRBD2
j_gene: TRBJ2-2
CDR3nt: TGTGCCAGCAGCCAAGGGGGACTAGCGGTAAACACCGGGGAGCTGTTTTTT
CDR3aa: CASSQGGLAVNTGELFF

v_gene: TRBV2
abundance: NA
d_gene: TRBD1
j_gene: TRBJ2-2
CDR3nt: TGTGCCAGCAGATTAGGGACAGGGGGCGCCGGGGAGCTGTTTTTT
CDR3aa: CASRLGTGGAGELFF

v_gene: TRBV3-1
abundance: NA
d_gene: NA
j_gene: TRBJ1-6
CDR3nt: TGTGCCAGCAGCCAAGTGGTCGCAGTAGGCTATAATTCACCCCTCCACTTT
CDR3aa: CASSQVVAVGYNSPLHF

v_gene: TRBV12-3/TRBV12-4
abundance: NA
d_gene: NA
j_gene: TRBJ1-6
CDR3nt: TGTGCCAGCAGTTTGGGACTGATTAATTCACCCCTCCACTTT
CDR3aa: CASSLGLINSPLHF

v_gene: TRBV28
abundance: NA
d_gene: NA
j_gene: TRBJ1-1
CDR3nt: TGTGCCAGCAGCTTAACAGTGAACACTGAAGCTTTCTTT
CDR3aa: CASSLTVNTEAFF

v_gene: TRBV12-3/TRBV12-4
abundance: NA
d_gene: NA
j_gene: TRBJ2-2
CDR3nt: TGTGCCAGCAGTGCTCGGGCCGGGGAGCTGTTTTTT
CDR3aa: CASSARAGELFF

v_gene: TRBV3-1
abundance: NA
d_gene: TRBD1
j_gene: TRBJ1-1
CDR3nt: TGTGCCAGCAGCCGTTCAGGGGGGAACACTGAAGCTTTCTTT
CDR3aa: CASSRSGGNTEAFF

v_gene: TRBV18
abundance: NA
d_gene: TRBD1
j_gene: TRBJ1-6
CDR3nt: TGTGCCAGCTCTCACCGGGACAGGGATTCACCCCTCCACTTT
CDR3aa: CASSHRDRDSPLHF

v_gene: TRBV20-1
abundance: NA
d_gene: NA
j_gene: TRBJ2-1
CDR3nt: TGCAGTGCTAGAGACCTCAGAGCTAATGAGCAGTTCTTC
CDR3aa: CSARDLRANEQFF

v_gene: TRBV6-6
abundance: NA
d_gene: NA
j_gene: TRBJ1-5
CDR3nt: TGTGCCAGCAGTTACGTCGGAAGTGGGGAGCCCCAGCATTTT
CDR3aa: CASSYVGSGEPQHF

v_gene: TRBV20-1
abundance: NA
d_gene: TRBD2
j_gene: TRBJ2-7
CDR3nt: TGCAGTGCTAGCGGGACTAGCGGTACCTACGAGCAGTACTTC
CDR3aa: CSASGTSGTYEQYF

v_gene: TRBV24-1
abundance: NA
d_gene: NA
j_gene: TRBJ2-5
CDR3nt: TGTGCCACCAGTGCCCCGTACCAAGAGACCCAGTACTTC
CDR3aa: CATSAPYQETQYF

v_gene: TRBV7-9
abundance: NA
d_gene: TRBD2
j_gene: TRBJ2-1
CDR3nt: TGTGCCAGCAGCTTCGCTGGGGGGGTCAATGAGCAGTTCTTC
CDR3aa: CASSFAGGVNEQFF

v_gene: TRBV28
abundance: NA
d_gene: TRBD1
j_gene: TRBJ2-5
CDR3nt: TGTGCCAGCATTATGGACAGGGGAGAGACCCAGTACTTC
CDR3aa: CASIMDRGETQYF

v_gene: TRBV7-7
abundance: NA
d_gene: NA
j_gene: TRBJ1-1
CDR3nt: TGTGCTAGCAGCGTCGGAATGAACACTGAAGCTTTCTTT
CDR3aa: CASSVGMNTEAFF

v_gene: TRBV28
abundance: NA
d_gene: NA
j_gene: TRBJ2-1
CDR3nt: TGTGCCAGCAGCTTCATATTCAGCGGAGACGACAATGAGCAGTTCTTC
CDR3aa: CASSFIFSGDDNEQFF

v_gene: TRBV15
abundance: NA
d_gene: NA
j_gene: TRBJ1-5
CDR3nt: TGTGCCACCAGCAGATCCCAGACAGGCAATCAGCCCCAGCATTTT
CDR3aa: CATSRSQTGNQPQHF

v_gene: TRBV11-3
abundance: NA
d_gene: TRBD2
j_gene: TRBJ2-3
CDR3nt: TGTGCCAGCAGCAGCGGGGTCACAGATACGCAGTATTTT
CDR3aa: CASSSGVTDTQYF

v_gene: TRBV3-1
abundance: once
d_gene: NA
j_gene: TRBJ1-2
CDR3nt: TGTGCCAGCACCCCTGGGGAGGGTCGCTATGGCTACACCTTC
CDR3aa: CASTPGEGRYGYTF

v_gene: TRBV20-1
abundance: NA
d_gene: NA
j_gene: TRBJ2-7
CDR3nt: TGCAGTGCTAAGCCCGACCCCTACGAGCAGTACTTC
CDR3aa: CSAKPDPYEQYF